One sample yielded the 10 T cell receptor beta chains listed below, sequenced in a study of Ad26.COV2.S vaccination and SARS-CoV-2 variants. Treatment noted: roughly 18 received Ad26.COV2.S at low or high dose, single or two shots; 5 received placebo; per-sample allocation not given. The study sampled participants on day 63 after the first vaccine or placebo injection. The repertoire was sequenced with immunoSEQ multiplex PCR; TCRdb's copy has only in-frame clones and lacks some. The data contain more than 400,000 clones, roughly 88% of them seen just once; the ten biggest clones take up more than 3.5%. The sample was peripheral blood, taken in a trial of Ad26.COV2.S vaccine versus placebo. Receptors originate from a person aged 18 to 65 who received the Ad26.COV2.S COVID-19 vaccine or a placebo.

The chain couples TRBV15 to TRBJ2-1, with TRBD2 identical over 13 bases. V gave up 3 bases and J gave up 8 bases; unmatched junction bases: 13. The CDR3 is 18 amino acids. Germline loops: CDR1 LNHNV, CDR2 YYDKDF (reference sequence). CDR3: CATSSPKGLAGKKDEQFF. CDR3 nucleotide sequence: TGTGCCACCAGCAGCCCTAAGGGACTAGCGGGAAAGAAGGATGAGCAGTTCTTC.

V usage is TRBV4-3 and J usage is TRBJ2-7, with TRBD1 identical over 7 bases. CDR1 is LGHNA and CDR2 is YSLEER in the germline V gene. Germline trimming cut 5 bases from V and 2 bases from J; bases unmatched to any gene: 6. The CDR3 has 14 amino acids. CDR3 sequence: CASSATGPTYEQYF. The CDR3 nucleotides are TGCGCCAGCAGCGCGACAGGGCCCACCTACGAGCAGTACTTC.

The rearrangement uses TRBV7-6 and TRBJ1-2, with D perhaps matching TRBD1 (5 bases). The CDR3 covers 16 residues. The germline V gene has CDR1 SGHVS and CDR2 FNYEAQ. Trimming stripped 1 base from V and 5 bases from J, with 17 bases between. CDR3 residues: CASSLGAGSGGYGYTF. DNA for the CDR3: TGTGCCAGCAGCTTAGGGGCAGGGAGTGGAGGGTATGGCTACACCTTC.

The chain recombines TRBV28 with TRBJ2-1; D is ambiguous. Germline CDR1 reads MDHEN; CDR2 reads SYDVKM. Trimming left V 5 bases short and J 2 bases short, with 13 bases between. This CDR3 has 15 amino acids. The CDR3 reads CASSLRTSAYNEQFF. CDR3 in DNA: TGTGCCAGCAGTCTCCGGACCTCCGCCTACAATGAGCAGTTCTTC.

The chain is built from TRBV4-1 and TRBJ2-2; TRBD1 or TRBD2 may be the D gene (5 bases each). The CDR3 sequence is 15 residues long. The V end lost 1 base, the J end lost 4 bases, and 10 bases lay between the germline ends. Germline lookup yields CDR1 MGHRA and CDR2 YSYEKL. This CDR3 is CASSQGLRGTGELFF. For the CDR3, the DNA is TGCGCCAGCAGCCAAGGGTTGAGGGGCACCGGGGAGCTGTTTTTT.

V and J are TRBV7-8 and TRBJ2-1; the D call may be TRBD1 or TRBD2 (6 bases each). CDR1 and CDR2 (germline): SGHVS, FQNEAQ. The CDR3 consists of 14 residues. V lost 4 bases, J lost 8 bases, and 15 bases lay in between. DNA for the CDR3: TGTGCCAGCAGCTCCACAGGGCGGGACGATGAGCAGTTCTTC. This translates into CASSSTGRDDEQFF.

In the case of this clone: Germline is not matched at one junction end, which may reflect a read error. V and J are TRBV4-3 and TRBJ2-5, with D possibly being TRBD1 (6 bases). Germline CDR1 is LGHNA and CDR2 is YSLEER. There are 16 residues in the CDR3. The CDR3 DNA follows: TGCACCAGCAGCCAAGCTGGCAGGGGATCCCAAGAGACCCAGTACTTC. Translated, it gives CTSSQAGRGSQETQYF.

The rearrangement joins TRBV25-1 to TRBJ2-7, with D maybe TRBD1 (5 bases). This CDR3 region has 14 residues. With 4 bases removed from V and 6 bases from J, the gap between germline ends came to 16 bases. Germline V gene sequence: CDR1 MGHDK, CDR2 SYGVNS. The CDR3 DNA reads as TGTGCCAGCAGTGCCTGGGGCGGTCTGGGCGAGCAGTACTTC. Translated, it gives CASSAWGGLGEQYF.

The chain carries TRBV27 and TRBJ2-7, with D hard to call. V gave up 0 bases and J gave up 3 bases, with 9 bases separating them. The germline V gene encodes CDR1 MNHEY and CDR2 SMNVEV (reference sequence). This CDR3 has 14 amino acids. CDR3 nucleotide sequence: TGTGCCAGCAGTTTATCGCCAGACATCTACGAGCAGTACTTC. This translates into CASSLSPDIYEQYF.

The DNA of the CDR3 is TGTGCCAGCAGCACCCGGGGAGGATACACAGATACGCAGTATTTT. Amino acid sequence: CASSTRGGYTDTQYF. The chain recombines TRBV6-6 with TRBJ2-3, with D perhaps TRBD2 (6 bases). From germline, CDR1 is MNHNY and CDR2 SVGAGI (reference sequence). This CDR3 spans 15 amino acids. The V end lost 6 bases, the J end lost 2 bases, and 15 bases lay between the germline ends.